Following are 25 T cell receptor beta chains from one sample sequenced in a study of tumor and adjacent non-tumor tissue in lung cancer. The library came from three nested PCR rounds adapted from ARM-PCR protocols. One entry per CDR3 protein results from TCRdb running MiXCR on the multiplex PCR reads. In the table there are fewer than 120,000 distinct CDR3 sequences, 84% of which are singletons. No cell sorting was done before RNA was extracted from the tissue. Sequenced: lung tumor tissue. The receptors come from a man aged 70-80 years with non-small cell lung cancer.

Concerning this clonotype itself: An end of the junction does not agree with germline; a read error may underlie this. The rearrangement links TRBV14 to TRBJ1-5; D perhaps matches TRBD1 (5 bases). This CDR3 has 16 amino acids. CDR1 is SGHDN, CDR2 FVKESK, per germline. The CDR3 nucleotides read TGTGTCAGCAGCCCCGGGGGTAGCTGGGAAAGACAGCCCCAGCATTTT. The encoded protein is CVSSPGGSWERQPQHF.

With regard to this clonotype: The junction departs from the called germline gene at one end, perhaps through a read error. V usage is TRBV5-1 and J usage is TRBJ2-7, with D possibly TRBD2 on 6 matching bases. The germline V gene encodes CDR1 SGHRS and CDR2 YFSETQ. CDR3 size: 14 residues. The CDR3 DNA is TGCGCCAGCAGCTTGAGTCTAGCGACCTACGATCAGTACTTC. Translation: CASSLSLATYDQYF.

Concerning this clonotype itself: Given a much more abundant clone one base away, this may be a read error. The chain uses TRBV12-3 or TRBV12-4 and TRBJ2-7; a possible D gene is TRBD2 (7 bases). CDR3 size: 15 residues. The CDR3 nucleotides are TGTGCCAGCAGCTTCGGGGTGGGGGGGCGGCACGAGCACTACTTC. It specifies CASSFGVGGRHEHYF.

This clonotype was counted a few times. The chain carries TRBV12-3 or TRBV12-4 and TRBJ1-3, with 9 bases matching TRBD1. The CDR3 runs 14 residues. The ends lost 5 bases at V and 10 bases at J; junction bases unmatched: 9. The DNA for the CDR3 is TGTGCCAGCAGTGGGACAGGGTCACCACGGACCATATATTTT. Its protein product is CASSGTGSPRTIYF.

On this clonotype itself: A junction end diverges from the germline sequence, so it may reflect a read error. The rearrangement links TRBV10-3 to TRBJ2-7; D is perhaps TRBD2 (7 bases). Germline loops: CDR1 ENHRY, CDR2 SYGVKD. This CDR3 has 13 amino acids. CDR3 DNA: TGTTCCATCAGCGGGACAAGGGCCTACGAGCAGTACTTC. It specifies CSISGTRAYEQYF.

On this clonotype: The junction does not match germline at one end; this may be a read error. The chain has TRBV4-1 and TRBJ2-2, with 9 bases that match TRBD2. Germline CDR1 and CDR2: MGHRA and YSYEKL. The CDR3 extends over 20 amino acids. CDR3 coding DNA: TGCGACAGCAGAGCAAGAGGGTCTAGCGGGGTGCCGCAGGGAATCGGGGAGCTGTTTTTT. Protein: CDSRARGSSGVPQGIGELFF.

As concerns this clonotype: The junction does not match germline at one end; this may be a read error. The rearrangement links TRBV6-5 to TRBJ2-2, with 14 bases identical to TRBD2. The length of the CDR3 is 20 residues. Germline lookup yields CDR1 MNHEY and CDR2 SVGAGI. The CDR3 DNA is TGTGCCAGGAGTTACTTCGTGACTAGCGGGGGGGGGTACTTTAAATGGGAGCTGGTTTTT. This encodes CARSYFVTSGGGYFKWELVF.

This chain connects TRBV5-4 to TRBJ2-5, with 9 bases that match TRBD2. The CDR3 is 15 amino acids. Germline V gene lookup returns CDR1 SGHNT and CDR2 YYREEE (reference sequence). CDR3 in amino acids: CVSSWRGGNQETQYF. The CDR3 region has the DNA TGTGTCAGTAGCTGGCGGGGGGGTAACCAAGAGACCCAGTACTTC.

Concerning this clonotype: The final CDR3 position lacks the conserved phenylalanine or tryptophan, pointing to a likely read error. J is TRBJ2-1 and V is TRBV11-2; possibly TRBD1 or TRBD2 for D (5 bases each). Between the trimmed V and J ends, which lost 1 base and 7 bases, there was a span of 17 bases. The germline CDR1 and CDR2 sequences are SGHAT and FQNNGV. This CDR3 has 16 residues. Written as DNA, the CDR3 is TGTGCCAGCAGCTTAGGGGGTAGGGACGGGTATAATGAGCAGTTCATC. Its translation is CASSLGGRDGYNEQFI.

Of note for this clonotype: An end of the junction does not agree with germline; a read error may underlie this. V and J are TRBV4-2 and TRBJ2-7, with 10 bases aligning to TRBD2. Germline V CDR1 and CDR2: LGHNA, YNFKEQ. The CDR3 sequence is 15 residues long. CDR3 bases: TGTGCCAGCAGCCAAGTTGCCCTAGCGGGGGACGAGCGGGACTTC. Protein product: CASSQVALAGDERDF.

This clonotype was picked up one time. The chain recombines TRBV4-1 with TRBJ1-2; 9 nucleotides align to TRBD1. CDR1 and CDR2 from the germline V gene are MGHRA and YSYEKL. This CDR3 is 15 amino acids long. V gave up 4 bases and J gave up 13 bases; unmatched junction bases: 16. CDR3 coding DNA: TGCGCCAGCAGCCGCGCGGGACAGGGTTTTGATGGGTGCACCTTC. It codes for CASSRAGQGFDGCTF.

Of note for this clonotype: A read error may be the cause here, since a much bigger clone is one base away. The V gene is TRBV28, the J gene TRBJ1-2; the D is unclear. Germline CDR1 MDHEN, CDR2 SYDVKM. The V and J ends lost 4 bases and 4 bases respectively, with 22 bases between them. The CDR3 sequence is 17 residues long. This chain's CDR3 is CASSYTIGRRPLYGYTF. In DNA, the CDR3 is TGTGCCAGCAGTTACACTATAGGACGGCGACCCCTCTATGGCTACACCTTC.

On this clonotype: The junction and the germline gene differ at one end; a read error may be behind it. V and J are TRBV28 and TRBJ2-1; D is perhaps TRBD1 (6 bases). The CDR3 is 14 residues long. Germline-derived CDR1 and CDR2 are MDHEN and SYDVKM. The CDR3 protein is CASNNAGARDEQFF. CDR3 sequence (DNA): TGTGCCAGCAATAACGCAGGGGCGAGGGATGAGCAATTCTTC.

The chain employs TRBV6-5 and TRBJ2-3; tentatively, D is TRBD1 (5 bases). Trimming took off 9 bases at V and 7 bases at J, with 17 bases between the two ends. This CDR3 contains 13 residues. The V gene's germline CDR1 is MNHEY and CDR2 SVGAGI. The CDR3 here is CASGRGGTNTQYF. CDR3 sequence (DNA): TGTGCCAGTGGAAGGGGCGGTACAAATACGCAGTATTTT.

The table lists this clonotype with a few counts. Germline and junction disagree at one end, which may indicate a read error. This chain joins TRBV4-3 and TRBJ2-1; D gene unclear. The CDR3 length is 15 residues. Germline V gene sequence: CDR1 LGHNA, CDR2 YSLEER. CDR3 loop: CASSQVAILGDEQFF. CDR3 nucleotides: TGCGCTAGCAGCCAAGTTGCTATCCTTGGGGATGAGCAGTTCTTC.

The rearrangement joins TRBV12-3 or TRBV12-4 to TRBJ2-7, with D maybe TRBD2 (5 bases). The ends were cut back, 10 bases at V and 3 bases at J, with 16 bases in the middle. The CDR3 runs 13 residues. Here the CDR3 DNA reads TGTGCCAACAATTCTCGGGGTGACTACGAGCAGTACTTC. Protein product: CANNSRGDYEQYF.

As regards this clonotype: The junction departs from germline at one end; a sequencing error may be responsible. The chain recombines TRBV6-6 with TRBJ2-7; D tentatively reads TRBD1 or TRBD2 (6 bases each). The germline V gene has CDR1 MNHNY and CDR2 SVGAGI (reference sequence). The CDR3 is 13 amino acids. This chain's CDR3 is CVSSYARGGVQHF. CDR3 in DNA: TGTGTCAGCAGTTACGCCAGGGGAGGCGTGCAGCACTTC.

In the case of this clonotype: One junction end disagrees with the germline gene, perhaps due to a read error. The V and J genes are TRBV10-2 and TRBJ1-1, with 10 positions matching TRBD1. The CDR3 runs 12 residues. Per germline, CDR1 WSHSY and CDR2 SAAADI. DNA for the CDR3: TGCCCCAGCAGGGACAGGGGTGCTGAAACTTTCTTT. It encodes CPSRDRGAETFF.

Concerning this clonotype itself: The missing conserved phenylalanine or tryptophan at the end of this CDR3 makes a read error likely. The chain employs TRBV6-5 and TRBJ1-6; D unresolved. The CDR3 consists of 15 residues. V gave up 0 bases and J gave up 9 bases, with 12 bases separating them. In germline, CDR1 is MNHEY, CDR2 SVGAGI. DNA of the CDR3: TGTGCCAGCAGTTACTCCTCTCGGATTACTTCACCCCTCCACATT. It translates to CASSYSSRITSPLHI.

This sequence joins TRBV11-2 and TRBJ2-1; TRBD1 aligns across 7 bases. CDR1 and CDR2 (germline): SGHAT, FQNNGV. This CDR3 contains 13 residues. The CDR3 sequence is CTNTLNRGSEQFF. CDR3 in DNA: TGTACCAACACCTTGAACAGGGGCAGTGAACAGTTCTTC. Drawing the rest from reference TRBV11-2 and TRBJ2-1, the complete variable domain is EAGVAQSPRYKIIEKRQSVAFWCNPISGHATLYWYQQILGQGPKLLIQFQNNGVVDDSQLPKDRFSAERLKGVDSTLKIQPAKLEDSAVYLCTNTLNRGSEQFFGPGTRLTVL.

Worth noting for this clonotype: Germline and junction disagree at one end, which may indicate a read error. The chain recombines TRBV4-3 with TRBJ2-1; TRBD2 matches at 8 bases. The CDR3 runs 17 residues. Germline V gene lookup returns CDR1 LGHNA and CDR2 YSLEER. Here the CDR3 DNA reads TGCGCTAGCAGCCAAGACCCAGCGGGAGCTGAATACAGTGAGCAGATCTTC. Translating it yields CASSQDPAGAEYSEQIF.

About this clonotype: The CDR3 end shows no conserved phenylalanine or tryptophan, and so a read error is likely. The rearrangement uses TRBV5-5 and TRBJ2-7, with 9 bases fitting TRBD1. The germline V gene encodes CDR1 SGHKS and CDR2 YYEKEE (reference sequence). This CDR3 is 15 amino acids long. CDR3 loop: CGSSHPGTGRKEQYL. CDR3 DNA sequence: TGTGGCAGCAGCCATCCCGGGACAGGGCGTAAAGAGCAGTACCTC.

V is TRBV29-1 and J is TRBJ2-7; tentative D call: TRBD2 (6 bases). The CDR3 spans 10 residues. Germline V gives CDR1 SQVTM, CDR2 ANQGSEA. CDR3 residues: CSAGSCEQYF. CDR3 sequence (DNA): TGCAGTGCCGGGAGCTGCGAGCAGTACTTC.

Concerning this clonotype: One end of the junction varies from germline; a read error may be responsible. V and J are TRBV11-3 and TRBJ2-2; 9 nucleotides align to TRBD1. The V gene's germline CDR1 is SGHNT and CDR2 YENEEA. This CDR3 has 15 amino acids. Written as DNA, the CDR3 is TGTACTAGCATAGGACAGGGGAGGAATACCGGGGAGTTGTTTTTT. Translation: CTSIGQGRNTGELFF.

As to this clonotype: At one of its ends the junction is not consistent with the germline gene, which may arise from a read error. The rearrangement uses TRBV11-3 and TRBJ1-1, with 7 bases lining up with TRBD1. The CDR3 length is 16 residues. Germline V CDR1 and CDR2: SGHNT, YENEEA. The CDR3 loop reads CVSSIKTGLMNTEAFF. CDR3 DNA sequence: TGTGTCAGCAGCATAAAGACAGGGTTGATGAACACTGAAGCTTTCTTT.